This entry describes one T cell receptor (beta chain). The sample is drawn from a study of blood T cell dynamics during melanoma immunotherapy. Sample time point: week 3, after first cycle of checkpoint inhibitor. Blood was drawn before treatment and at week 3 after checkpoint blockade. DNA loading was fixed at 350 ng for all bulk PBMC samples. TCRdb keeps only in-frame clones here, not all; method: immunoSEQ multiplex PCR. The table lists about 7,000 clones, 81% of them singletons. CDR1 SGHRS and CDR2 YFSETQ come from the germline V gene. CDR3 length equals 12 residues. The ends were cut back, 2 bases at V and 6 bases at J, with 5 bases in the middle.

Sequencing used blood, obtained from a patient treated with checkpoint blockade. This sequence was found in a human donor with melanoma. V gene TRBV5-1 combines with J gene TRBJ2-2; D not certain. CDR3 residues: CASSFPPGELFF. CDR3 bases: TGCGCCAGCAGCTTTCCCCCCGGGGAGCTGTTTTTT.